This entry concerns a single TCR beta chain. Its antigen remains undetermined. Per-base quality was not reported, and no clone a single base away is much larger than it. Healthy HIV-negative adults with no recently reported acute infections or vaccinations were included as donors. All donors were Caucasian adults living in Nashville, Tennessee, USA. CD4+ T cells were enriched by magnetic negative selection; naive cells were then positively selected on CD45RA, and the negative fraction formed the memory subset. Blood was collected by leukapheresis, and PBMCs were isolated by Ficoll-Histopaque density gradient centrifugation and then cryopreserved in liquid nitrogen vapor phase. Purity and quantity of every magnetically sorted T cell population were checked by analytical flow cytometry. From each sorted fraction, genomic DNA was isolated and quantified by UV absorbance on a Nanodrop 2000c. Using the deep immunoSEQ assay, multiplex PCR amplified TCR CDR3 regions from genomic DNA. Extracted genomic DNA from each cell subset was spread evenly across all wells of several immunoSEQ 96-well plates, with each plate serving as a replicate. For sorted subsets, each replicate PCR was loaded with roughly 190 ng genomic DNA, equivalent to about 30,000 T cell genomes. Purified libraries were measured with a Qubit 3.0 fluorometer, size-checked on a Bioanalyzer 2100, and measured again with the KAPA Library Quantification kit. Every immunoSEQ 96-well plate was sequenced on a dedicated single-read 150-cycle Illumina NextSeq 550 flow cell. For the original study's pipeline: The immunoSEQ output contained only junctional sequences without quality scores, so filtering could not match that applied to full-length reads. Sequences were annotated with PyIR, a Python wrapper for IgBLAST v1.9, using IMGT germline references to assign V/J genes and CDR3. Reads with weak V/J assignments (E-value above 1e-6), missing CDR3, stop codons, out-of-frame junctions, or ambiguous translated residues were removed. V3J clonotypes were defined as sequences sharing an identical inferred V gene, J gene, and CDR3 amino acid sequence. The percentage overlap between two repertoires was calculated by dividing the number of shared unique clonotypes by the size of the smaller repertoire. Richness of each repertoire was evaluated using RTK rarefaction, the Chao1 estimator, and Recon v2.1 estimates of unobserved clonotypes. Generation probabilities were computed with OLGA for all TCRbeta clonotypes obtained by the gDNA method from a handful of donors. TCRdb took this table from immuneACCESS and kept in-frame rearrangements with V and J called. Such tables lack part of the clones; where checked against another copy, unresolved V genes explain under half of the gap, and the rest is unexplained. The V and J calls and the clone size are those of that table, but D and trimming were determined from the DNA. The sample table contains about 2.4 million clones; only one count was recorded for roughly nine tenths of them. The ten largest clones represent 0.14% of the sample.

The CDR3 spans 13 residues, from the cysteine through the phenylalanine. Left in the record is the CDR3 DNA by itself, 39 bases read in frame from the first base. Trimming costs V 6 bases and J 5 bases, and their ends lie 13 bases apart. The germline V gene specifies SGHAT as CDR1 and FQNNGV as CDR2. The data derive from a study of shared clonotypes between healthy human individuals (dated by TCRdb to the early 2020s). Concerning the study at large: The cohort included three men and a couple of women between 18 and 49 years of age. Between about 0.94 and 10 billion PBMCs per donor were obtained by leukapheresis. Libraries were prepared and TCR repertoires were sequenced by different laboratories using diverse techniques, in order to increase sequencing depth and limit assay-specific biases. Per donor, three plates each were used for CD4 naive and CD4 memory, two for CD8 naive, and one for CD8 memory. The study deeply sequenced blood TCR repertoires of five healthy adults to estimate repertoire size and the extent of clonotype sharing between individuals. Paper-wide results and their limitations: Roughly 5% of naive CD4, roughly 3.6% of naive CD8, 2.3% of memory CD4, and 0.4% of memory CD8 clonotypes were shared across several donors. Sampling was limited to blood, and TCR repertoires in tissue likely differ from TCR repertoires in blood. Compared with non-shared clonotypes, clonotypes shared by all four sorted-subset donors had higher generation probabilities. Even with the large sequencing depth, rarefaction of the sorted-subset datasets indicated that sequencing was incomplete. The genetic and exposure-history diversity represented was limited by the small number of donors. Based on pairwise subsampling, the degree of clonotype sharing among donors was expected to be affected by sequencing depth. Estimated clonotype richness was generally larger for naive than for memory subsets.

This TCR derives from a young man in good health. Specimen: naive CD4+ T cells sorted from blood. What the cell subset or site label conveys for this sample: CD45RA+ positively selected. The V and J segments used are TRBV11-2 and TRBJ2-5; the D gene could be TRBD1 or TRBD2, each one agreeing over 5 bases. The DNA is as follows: TGTGCCAGCAGGCCCGCAGGGACGGAGACCCAGTACTTC. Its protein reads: CASRPAGTETQYF.